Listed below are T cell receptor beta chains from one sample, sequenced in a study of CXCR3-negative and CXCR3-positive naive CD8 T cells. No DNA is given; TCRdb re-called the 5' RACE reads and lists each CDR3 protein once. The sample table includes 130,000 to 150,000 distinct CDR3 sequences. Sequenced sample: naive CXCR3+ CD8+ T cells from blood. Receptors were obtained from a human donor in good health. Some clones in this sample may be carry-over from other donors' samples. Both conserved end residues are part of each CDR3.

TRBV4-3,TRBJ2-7,CASSPAASGGEQYF
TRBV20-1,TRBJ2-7,CSASQGALSEQYF
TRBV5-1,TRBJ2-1,CASSLGWTGRNEQFF
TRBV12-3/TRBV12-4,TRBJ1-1,CASSLGTGTNTEAFF
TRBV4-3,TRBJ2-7,CASSQVKGGIYEQYF
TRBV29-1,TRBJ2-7,CSAKLRDRGYEQYF
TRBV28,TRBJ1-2,CASWAVRGYTF
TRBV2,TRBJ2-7,CASRTLYEQYF
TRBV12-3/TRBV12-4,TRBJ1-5,CASSFSGANQPQHF
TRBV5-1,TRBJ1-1,CASSYRGGLDTEAFF
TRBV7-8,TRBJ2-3,CASSLGGFSTDTQYF
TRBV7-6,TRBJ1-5,CASSLAVTPDSNQPQHF
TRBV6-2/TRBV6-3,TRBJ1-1,CASSAWETEAFF
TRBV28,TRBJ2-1,CASSLEVNEQFF
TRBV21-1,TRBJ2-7,CASSKLPSWTRGHEQYF
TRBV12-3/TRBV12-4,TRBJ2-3,CASSLAKGDSTDTQYF
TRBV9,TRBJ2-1,CASNKRGGEYNEQFF
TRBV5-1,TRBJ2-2,CASSLSRGPANTGELFF
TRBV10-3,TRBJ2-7,CAISGGYEQYF
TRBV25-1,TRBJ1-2,CASSGPPTYGYTF
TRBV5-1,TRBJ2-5,CASSHGPLAGGETQYF
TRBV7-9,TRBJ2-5,CASSRPGLGGETQYF
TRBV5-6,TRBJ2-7,CASSGSQGTYEQYF
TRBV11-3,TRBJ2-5,CASMGGGETQYF
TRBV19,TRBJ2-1,CASNGGSYNEQFF
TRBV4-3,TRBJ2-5,CASSQGTGKEETQYF
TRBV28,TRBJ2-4,CAISESTTSGELNIQYF
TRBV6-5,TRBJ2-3,CASSYAGQAGDTQYF
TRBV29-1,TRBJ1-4,CSAEGDEEKLFF
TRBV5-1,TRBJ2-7,CASSFRDSGTYEQYF
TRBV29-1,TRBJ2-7,CSVGGTRTAYEQYF
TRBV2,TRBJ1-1,CASRPIPGALEAFF
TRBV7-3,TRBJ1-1,CASSSSDGNTEAFF
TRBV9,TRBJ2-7,CASSPGTGRGEQYF
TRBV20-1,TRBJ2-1,CSAHRPGGDSNEQFF
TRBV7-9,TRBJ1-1,CASSLTGSNTEAFF
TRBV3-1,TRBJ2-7,CASSLRTGPYEQYF
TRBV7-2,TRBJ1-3,CASAPLHRAGFGNTIYF
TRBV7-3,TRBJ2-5,CASSLGLAGLQKETQYF
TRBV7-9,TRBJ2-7,CASSSYGSWDEQYF
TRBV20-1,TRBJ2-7,CSARVRSSYEQYF
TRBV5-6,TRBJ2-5,CASSWGPLAGGETQYF
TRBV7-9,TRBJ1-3,CASSPWGSSGNTIYF
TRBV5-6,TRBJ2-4,CASSLGRVELAKNIQYF
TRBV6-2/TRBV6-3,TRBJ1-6,CASSPIGRSYNSPLHF
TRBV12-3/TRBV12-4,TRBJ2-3,CASTSTDTQYF
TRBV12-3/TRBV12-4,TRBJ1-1,CASSSQGRTEAFF
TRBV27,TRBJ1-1,CASSSQGPRTEAFF
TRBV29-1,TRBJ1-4,CSALTAEGLDEKLFF
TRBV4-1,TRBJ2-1,CASSLKADSEDEQFF
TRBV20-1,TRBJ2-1,CSAIDRASSYNEQFF
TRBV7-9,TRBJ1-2,CASSFSTDGERHTF
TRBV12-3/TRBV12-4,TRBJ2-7,CASRHQGGNYEQYF
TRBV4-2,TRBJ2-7,CASSPLSQKYEQYF
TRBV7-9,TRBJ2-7,CASSLGPGHYEQYF